The 30 T cell receptor beta chains below come from one sample, sequenced in a study of T cells after yellow fever vaccination. MiXCR, run by TCRdb on the 5' RACE reads, gives a single entry per CDR3 protein. The sample lists about 360,000 distinct CDR3 sequences; under 7.5% were seen once. The input for sequencing was PBMCs, taken 5 days after the yellow fever booster vaccination. The receptors derive from a young man who received the YFV17D yellow fever vaccine.

This clonotype was found a few times. The CDR3: CASSVVGQGTRGSAGVTQYF. The CDR3 coding sequence is TGTGCCAGCAGCGTAGTAGGTCAGGGGACCCGTGGCTCCGCTGGGGTGACGCAGTATTTT. V usage is TRBV9 and J usage is TRBJ2-3; D perhaps matches TRBD1 (6 bases). Germline lookup yields CDR1 SGDLS and CDR2 YYNGEE. The CDR3 is 20 amino acids. Trimming stripped 0 bases from V and 9 bases from J, with 32 bases between.

This clonotype was picked up many times. The CDR3 DNA sequence: TGTGCCAGCAGTGCCGGGACATCTTTTGAAGCTTTCTTT. Translating gives CASSAGTSFEAFF. The V and J genes are TRBV6-1 and TRBJ1-1, with D perhaps TRBD1 (6 bases). V lost 4 bases, J lost 7 bases, and 13 bases lay in between. Germline values: CDR1 MNHNS, CDR2 SASEGT. The CDR3 contains 13 residues.

This clonotype has a handful of counts. V is TRBV18 and J is TRBJ1-3; D uncertain. The CDR3 sequence is 16 residues long. Germline loops: CDR1 KGHSH, CDR2 LQKENI. The V end lost 4 bases, the J end lost 1 base, and 14 bases lay between the germline ends. In nucleotides, the CDR3 is TGTGCCAGCTCACAGTCAGAGGGATTGTCTGGAAACACCATATATTTT. Translating gives CASSQSEGLSGNTIYF.

V and J are TRBV6-5 and TRBJ1-5; 7 bases match TRBD1. After removal of 0 bases from V and 8 bases from J, the junction contained 7 bases not matched to a gene. This CDR3 region has 15 residues. Per the germline V gene, CDR1 is MNHEY and CDR2 is SVGAGI. The CDR3 loop reads CASSYSRGGREPQHF. For the CDR3, the DNA is TGTGCCAGCAGTTACTCTAGAGGGGGCAGGGAGCCCCAGCATTTT.

In this sample, this clonotype turned up a few times. The chain carries TRBV5-1 and TRBJ2-2; TRBD2 agrees at 11 bases. Germline CDR1 reads SGHRS; CDR2 reads YFSETQ. The CDR3 sequence is 15 residues long. With V trimmed by 0 bases and J by 9 bases, 4 bases remained unmatched. The CDR3 bases are TGCGCCAGCAGCTTGGGCACTAGCGGGAGCAGGGAGCTGTTTTTT. Protein: CASSLGTSGSRELFF.

The rearrangement uses TRBV27 and TRBJ2-7, with D unresolved. The V end was cut by 3 bases, the J end by 1 base, with 7 bases between. There are 13 residues in the CDR3. In germline, CDR1 is MNHEY, CDR2 SMNVEV (reference sequence). CDR3 in amino acids: CASSFSVSYEQYF. In DNA form, the CDR3 reads TGTGCCAGCAGTTTCTCGGTATCCTACGAGCAGTACTTC.

This clonotype occurred a few times. This chain uses TRBV29-1 with TRBJ2-2; possible D gene TRBD1, 5 bases. This CDR3 is built from 15 residues. Germline lookup yields CDR1 SQVTM and CDR2 ANQGSEA. Trimming took 3 bases from V and 4 from J, leaving 15 bases between them. The CDR3, as DNA: TGCAGCGTTGACCCGCAGGGTACAGGCACCGGGGAGCTGTTTTTT. This sequence encodes CSVDPQGTGTGELFF.

This clonotype showed up many times. The rearrangement links TRBV10-3 to TRBJ2-3; 11 nucleotides match TRBD2. Trimming removed 6 bases from V and 5 bases from J; junction bases left unmatched: 4. CDR3 size: 14 residues. CDR1 is ENHRY, CDR2 SYGVKD, per germline. The CDR3: CAISTSGSGDTQYF. The CDR3, as DNA: TGTGCCATCAGCACTAGCGGGAGTGGAGATACGCAGTATTTT.

This chain uses TRBV7-2 with TRBJ2-5, with 8 positions matching TRBD2. CDR1 and CDR2 from the germline V gene are SGHTA and FQGNSA. J lost 2 bases, V lost 0 bases, and 2 bases had no gene match. The CDR3 is 15 residues long. CDR3 DNA: TGTGCCAGCAGCTTAGCTAGCGGGATACAAGAGACCCAGTACTTC. Amino acids: CASSLASGIQETQYF. The full variable domain, with the rest looked up from reference TRBV7-2 and TRBJ2-5, is GAGVSQSPSNKVTEKGKDVELRCDPISGHTALYWYRQSLGQGLEFLIYFQGNSAPDKSGLPSDRFSAERTGGSVSTLTIQRTQQEDSAVYLCASSLASGIQETQYFGPGTRLLVL.

The rearrangement uses TRBV18 and TRBJ2-2, with D unclear. The CDR3 is 16 residues long. The V end was cut by 0 bases, the J end by 4 bases, with 12 bases between. Germline V CDR1 and CDR2: KGHSH, LQKENI. CDR3 amino acids: CASSPPSSYSTGELFF. The CDR3 nucleotides are TGTGCCAGCTCACCACCGAGCAGCTACAGCACCGGGGAGCTGTTTTTT. Using reference TRBV18 and TRBJ2-2 for the parts outside the CDR3, the full variable domain is NAGVMQNPRHLVRRRGQEARLRCSPMKGHSHVYWYRQLPEEGLKFMVYLQKENIIDESGMPKERFSAEFPKEGPSILRIQQVVRGDSAAYFCASSPPSSYSTGELFFGEGSRLTVL.

Note on this clonotype: A read error may explain this, as a much larger clone is one base away. The chain combines TRBV7-9 with TRBJ2-7, with D possibly matching TRBD1 (5 bases). The CDR3 spans 13 residues. The germline V gene encodes CDR1 SEHNR and CDR2 FQNEAQ (reference sequence). The CDR3 spells CASSKDISYEPYF. Here the CDR3 DNA reads TGTGCCAGCAGCAAGGACATATCGTACGAGCCGTACTTC.

J is TRBJ2-4 and V is TRBV20-1; 7 bases map to TRBD1. The J segment lost 2 bases and the V segment lost 3 bases, leaving 4 bases of the junction unmatched. The CDR3 runs 14 residues. Germline values: CDR1 DFQATT, CDR2 SNEGSKA (reference sequence). The CDR3 spells CSASGDRTKNIQYF. The DNA of the CDR3 is TGCAGTGCTAGTGGGGACAGAACCAAAAACATTCAGTACTTC.

This clonotype was detected a few times. This rearrangement joins TRBV28 to TRBJ2-3; 10 nucleotides align to TRBD2. The CDR3 sequence is 17 residues long. V dropped 5 bases and J dropped 4; count of bases not matched to a gene: 12. The germline V gene encodes CDR1 MDHEN and CDR2 SYDVKM. CDR3 sequence reads: CASSLLNLAGASDTQYF. In DNA form, the CDR3 reads TGTGCCAGCAGTCTCTTGAACCTAGCGGGAGCATCAGATACGCAGTATTTT.

The table lists this clonotype with many counts. The chain carries TRBV29-1 and TRBJ2-1; tentative D call: TRBD1 (6 bases). Germline V CDR1 and CDR2: SQVTM, ANQGSEA. CDR3 length: 13 amino acids. The V and J ends lost 5 bases and 5 bases respectively, with 13 bases between them. Here the CDR3 DNA reads TGCAGCGTTCGCGGACAGCTAAACAATGAGCAGTTCTTC. Its translation is CSVRGQLNNEQFF.

The genes are TRBV5-1 and TRBJ2-3; 8 bases align to TRBD2. The CDR3 runs to 18 residues. Per the germline V gene, CDR1 is SGHRS and CDR2 is YFSETQ. V lost 4 bases, J lost 4 bases, and 17 bases stayed unmatched. Written as DNA, the CDR3 is TGCGCCAGCAGCCGTGACTTGCGGGAGGTCTGGGACGCAGATACGCAGTATTTT. Its protein is CASSRDLREVWDADTQYF.

In this sample, this clonotype turned up a few times. The rearrangement joins TRBV20-1 to TRBJ2-7; 9 nucleotides match TRBD2. V dropped 0 bases and J dropped 11; count of bases not matched to a gene: 8. Germline loops: CDR1 DFQATT, CDR2 SNEGSKA (reference sequence). The length of the CDR3 is 13 residues. The CDR3 nucleotides read TGCAGTGCTAGAGAGGGACTAGCAGGGTGGGAGTACTTC. Translated, it gives CSAREGLAGWEYF.

In its sample, this clonotype was seen many times. The chain joins TRBV20-1 to TRBJ2-3; 8 bases are a match to TRBD1. CDR1 is DFQATT, CDR2 SNEGSKA, per germline (reference sequence). This CDR3 contains 13 residues. V gave up 7 bases and J gave up 6 bases; unmatched junction bases: 9. The CDR3 reads CSVPQGGRDTQYF. CDR3 DNA: TGCAGTGTTCCACAGGGGGGAAGGGATACGCAGTATTTT.

The V and J genes are TRBV4-2 and TRBJ2-1, with 8 bases aligning to TRBD2. Looked up from germline, CDR1 is LGHNA and CDR2 is YNFKEQ. This CDR3 has 16 amino acids. V was pared by 2 bases and J by 6 bases, with 9 bases of the junction left unmatched. As DNA, the CDR3 is TGTGCCAGCAGCCAAAGCTCTAGCGGGTATTTCAATGAGCAGTTCTTC. Its translation is CASSQSSSGYFNEQFF.

This clonotype was counted between two and nine times. J is TRBJ2-2 and V is TRBV18; D not resolved. This CDR3 has 12 residues. V gave up 1 base and J gave up 8 bases, with 5 bases separating them. Looked up from germline, CDR1 is KGHSH and CDR2 is LQKENI. CDR3 DNA sequence: TGTGCCAGCTCACCACAGGAAGGGGAGCTGTTTTTT. The encoded protein is CASSPQEGELFF.

This clonotype was seen repeatedly, ten times or more. The CDR3, as DNA: TGTGCCAGCAGCTTAGCGAGGATTTACCAAGAGACCCAGTACTTC. It is translated as CASSLARIYQETQYF. The rearrangement joins TRBV7-6 to TRBJ2-5; D is uncertain. Germline loops: CDR1 SGHVS, CDR2 FNYEAQ. V lost 0 bases, J lost 0 bases, and 8 bases lay in between. The CDR3 loop spans 15 amino acids.

The rearrangement links TRBV7-2 to TRBJ1-4; D is perhaps TRBD1 (6 bases). The V end lost 5 bases, the J end lost 9 bases, and 19 bases lay between the germline ends. CDR1 is SGHTA and CDR2 is FQGNSA in the germline V gene. The CDR3 spans 15 residues. The chain's CDR3 is CASSPREGGVKKLFF. For the CDR3, the DNA is TGTGCCAGCAGCCCCCGAGAAGGGGGGGTGAAAAAACTGTTTTTT.

The V call is TRBV20-1, the J call TRBJ1-4; D is undetermined. V shed 3 bases and J shed 8 bases, with 13 bases lying between them. The CDR3 loop spans 13 amino acids. Germline V lookup: CDR1 DFQATT, CDR2 SNEGSKA (reference sequence). The chain's CDR3 is CSARTGGSEKLFF. For the CDR3, the DNA is TGCAGTGCTAGGACGGGAGGGTCCGAAAAACTGTTTTTT.

This clonotype was counted many times. The rearrangement joins TRBV20-1 to TRBJ2-5; 7 nucleotides agree with TRBD2. The CDR3 consists of 12 residues. The J segment lost 5 bases and the V segment lost 3 bases, leaving 3 bases of the junction unmatched. Germline V gene data show CDR1 as DFQATT and CDR2 as SNEGSKA (reference sequence). This CDR3 reads CSASGGFETQYF. The CDR3 DNA reads TGCAGTGCTAGCGGGGGGTTCGAGACCCAGTACTTC.

The chain joins TRBV20-1 to TRBJ2-3; D unclear. Per the germline V gene, CDR1 is DFQATT and CDR2 is SNEGSKA (reference sequence). V was pared by 3 bases and J by 2 bases, with 6 bases between. The CDR3 loop spans 12 amino acids. The CDR3: CSASPHTDTQYF. The CDR3 nucleotides are TGCAGTGCTAGCCCCCACACAGATACGCAGTATTTT.

This rearrangement joins TRBV19 to TRBJ2-2; TRBD1 agrees at 7 bases. CDR1 is LNHDA, CDR2 SQIVND, per germline (reference sequence). V lost 6 bases to trimming and J lost 1 base; unmatched junction nucleotides: 2. The CDR3 sequence is 14 residues long. CDR3 sequence (DNA): TGTGCCAGTAGGCGACAGGGGAACACCGGGGAGCTGTTTTTT. It encodes CASRRQGNTGELFF.

About this clonotype: A read error may account for a junction end that differs from germline. The chain combines TRBV12-3 or TRBV12-4 with TRBJ2-2; TRBD2 aligns across 14 bases. This CDR3 region has 18 residues. The CDR3 loop is CARSSSSGTSGSTGELFF. The CDR3 nucleotides are TGTGCCCGCAGCTCTTCCTCCGGGACTAGCGGGAGCACCGGGGAGCTGTTTTTT.

Ten or more counts support this clonotype. This sequence joins TRBV5-1 and TRBJ2-1; 8 bases align to TRBD2. V shed 4 bases, J shed 4 bases, and the junction held 13 bases outside the gene matches. There are 17 residues in the CDR3. Germline CDR1 is SGHRS and CDR2 is YFSETQ. The CDR3 reads CASSLGTTSVRYNEQFF. The CDR3 DNA is TGCGCCAGCAGCCTGGGGACGACTAGCGTAAGGTACAATGAGCAGTTCTTC.

The rearrangement links TRBV7-2 to TRBJ2-4; unclear D gene. The CDR3 runs 15 residues. Trimming pared 1 base from V and 3 bases from J, leaving 10 bases between. Germline loops: CDR1 SGHTA, CDR2 FQGNSA. The CDR3 here is CASSLGFGFKNIQYF. The DNA for the CDR3 is TGTGCCAGCAGCTTAGGGTTTGGTTTCAAAAACATTCAGTACTTC.

The V and J genes are TRBV18 and TRBJ2-1; D is unresolved. The CDR3 covers 11 residues. Germline lookup yields CDR1 KGHSH and CDR2 LQKENI. Trimming removed 1 base from V and 10 bases from J, with 5 bases in between. The CDR3 loop reads CASSPQVEQFF. For the CDR3, the DNA is TGTGCCAGCTCACCACAGGTAGAGCAGTTCTTC.

In regard to this clonotype: A read error may be the cause here, since a much bigger clone is one base away. The chain has TRBV10-1 and TRBJ2-1; the D call may be TRBD1 or TRBD2 (5 bases each). The germline gives CDR1 WNHNN, CDR2 SYGVQD (reference sequence). The CDR3 has 15 amino acids. The CDR3 spells CASSEMRGSYNEQVF. The CDR3 DNA reads TGCGCCAGCAGTGAAATGAGGGGCTCCTACAATGAGCAGGTCTTC.